This T cell receptor (beta chain) was identified during a study of shared clonotypes between healthy human individuals. The germline gives CDR1 SGHRS, CDR2 YFSETQ. The CDR3 covers 14 residues. The V gene lost 2 bases and the J gene lost 2 bases, with 7 bases spanning the gap. Study-wide findings and caveats: Non-shared clonotypes had lower generation probabilities than those shared by all four donors.

Regarding this clone: Antigen specificity is unknown. This sample includes further DNA sequences coding for the same CDR3.

An approximately 210 ng quantity of DNA, tens of thousands of T cell genomes, went into the sorted-subset replicate PCRs. Produced via immunoSEQ multiplex PCR; TCRdb's table is partial and in-frame only. The sample holds some 2,000,000 clones, roughly 94% seen once. Sequencing was performed on naive CD4+ T cells sorted from blood. Sample subset: CD45RA+ positively selected. The rearrangement links TRBV5-1 to TRBJ1-4; tentatively, D is TRBD1 (6 bases). The source is a man younger than 35 in good health. The CDR3 loop is CASSLQGTNEKLFF. CDR3 coding DNA: TGCGCCAGCAGCTTACAGGGCACTAATGAAAAACTGTTTTTT.